Listed below are T cell receptor beta chains from one sample, sequenced in a study of T cell changes during pregnancy in multiple sclerosis. The table came from immunoSEQ multiplex PCR; TCRdb's copy has only in-frame clones and leaves some out. This sample carries 59,000 or so clones, 80% to 95% of them seen once, and the ten largest clones take less than 3%. Sequencing was performed on peripheral blood, taken in the third trimester of pregnancy. The receptors stem from a female donor in good health, enrolled as a control in a pregnancy study. The CDR3 runs from the conserved cysteine through the conserved F or W. Each record gives: J gene, clone size, D gene, V gene, CDR3 DNA, CDR3 protein. The D gene is left open where the match is weak. A row's size may be missing; if present it is once, few, many or a size class.

TRBJ2-2 | NA | TRBD1 | TRBV7-3 | TGTGCCAGCAGCCGGGGACAGGGTACCGGGGAGCTGTTTTTT | CASSRGQGTGELFF
TRBJ1-3 | NA | NA | TRBV7-3 | TGTGCCAGCAGCCCCGCAGAGGGGGTCTACTGGAACACCATATATTTT | CASSPAEGVYWNTIYF
TRBJ2-3 | NA | TRBD2 | TRBV5-4 | TGTGCCAGCAGCCATAGCGGGAGAACAACAGATACGCAGTATTTT | CASSHSGRTTDTQYF
TRBJ2-1 | NA | TRBD1 | TRBV9 | TGTGCCAGCAGCGCCATGGGACAGGGGGCAGGCAATGAGCAGTTCTTC | CASSAMGQGAGNEQFF
TRBJ2-7 | few | TRBD2 | TRBV5-4 | TGTGCCAGCAGCTTGAAAACTAGCGGGTTTTCCTACGAGCAGTACTTC | CASSLKTSGFSYEQYF
TRBJ2-7 | NA | TRBD2 | TRBV9 | TGTGCCAGCAGCTCTTCGGGACTAGCGGGAGGTTACGAGCAGTACTTC | CASSSSGLAGGYEQYF
TRBJ2-7 | NA | NA | TRBV5-1 | TGCGCCAGCAGCTTACCCCGGGACTACGAGCAGTACTTC | CASSLPRDYEQYF
TRBJ1-5 | NA | TRBD1 | TRBV5-1 | TGCGCCAGCAGCCCGGGACAGGGGGAACAGCCCCAGCATTTT | CASSPGQGEQPQHF
TRBJ1-1 | NA | TRBD1 | TRBV10-3 | TGTGCCATCAGTGAGCGGGACAGGGGCAATGAAGCTTTCTTT | CAISERDRGNEAFF
TRBJ1-2 | NA | NA | TRBV19 | TGTGCCAGTAGGTCCCGGGACACCTATGGCTACACCTTC | CASRSRDTYGYTF
TRBJ2-5 | NA | NA | TRBV2 | TGTGCCAGCAGAACAGATCAAGAGACCCAGTACTTC | CASRTDQETQYF
TRBJ2-1 | NA | NA | TRBV7-3 | TGTGCCAGCAGCTTAGAGCGGTTCTTC | CASSLERFF
TRBJ2-5 | NA | NA | TRBV11-2 | TGTGCCAGCAGCCGTCAGGGGGGTAGGCAAAAAGAGACCCAGTACTTC | CASSRQGGRQKETQYF
TRBJ2-2 | NA | TRBD1 | TRBV5-1 | TGCGCCAGCAGCAGAGACAGGGGGCGCCCCAAGGGGGCCGGGGAGCTGTTTTTT | CASSRDRGRPKGAGELFF
TRBJ1-1 | NA | NA | TRBV19 | TGTGCCAGTACCCCTCGGACAGTGATGAACACTGAAGCTTTCTTT | CASTPRTVMNTEAFF
TRBJ2-3 | NA | NA | TRBV7-9 | TGTGCCAGCAGCTTAGGGGGGCCCTTTTCCACAGATACGCAGTATTTT | CASSLGGPFSTDTQYF
TRBJ2-3 | once | TRBD2 | TRBV7-9 | TGTGCCAGCATTCGGGGGGGCAGCACAGATACGCAGTATTTT | CASIRGGSTDTQYF
TRBJ2-7 | few | NA | TRBV7-7 | TGTGCCAGCAGCCCTTCGGTAGCGCCCTACGAGCAGTACTTC | CASSPSVAPYEQYF
TRBJ2-7 | NA | NA | TRBV5-1 | TGCGCCAGCAGCCGGATGCCTAGCGAGGTCCATTACGAGCAGTACTTC | CASSRMPSEVHYEQYF
TRBJ2-7 | NA | TRBD1 | TRBV11-3 | TGTGCCAGCAGCTTTACAGGGACAGCTACCTACGAGCAGTACTTC | CASSFTGTATYEQYF
TRBJ1-2 | NA | NA | TRBV14 | TGTGCCAGCAGCCGAGTAGGGCAGGGAGGATATGGCTACACCTTC | CASSRVGQGGYGYTF
TRBJ1-2 | NA | NA | TRBV7-9 | TGTGCCAGCACCTCCCCGGGAGGGGTCTATGGCTACACCTTC | CASTSPGGVYGYTF
TRBJ2-7 | once | TRBD1 | TRBV6-1 | TGTGCCAGCAGGGGGACAGGTCTTCCCTACGAGCAGTACTTC | CASRGTGLPYEQYF
TRBJ2-3 | NA | NA | TRBV4-2 | TGTGCCAGCAGCCGGGACTCAGTTTCCACAGATACGCAGTATTTT | CASSRDSVSTDTQYF
TRBJ2-7 | NA | TRBD2 | TRBV28 | TGTGCCAGCAGTCCCCCCTCGGGAGGGCCCCACGAGCAGTACTTC | CASSPPSGGPHEQYF
TRBJ2-4 | NA | TRBD2 | TRBV5-1 | TGCGCCAGCAGCTTGGAAGGGGCGGGAGGGGGCATTCAGTACTTC | CASSLEGAGGGIQYF
TRBJ1-3 | NA | NA | TRBV7-3 | TGTGCCAGCAGCTTGGGAGGGGCTGGAAACACCATATATTTT | CASSLGGAGNTIYF
TRBJ2-2 | NA | NA | TRBV2 | TGTGCCAGCAGGGGGGGCGGGGAGCTGTTTTTT | CASRGGGELFF
TRBJ2-7 | NA | TRBD2 | TRBV11-3 | TGTGCCAGCAGCGGGAGCGGGACCCCACCCTACGAGCAGTACTTC | CASSGSGTPPYEQYF
TRBJ1-2 | NA | NA | TRBV6-5 | TGTGCCAGCAGTTACTATGGGGAGGGGAACTATGGCTACACCTTC | CASSYYGEGNYGYTF
TRBJ1-3 | NA | NA | TRBV4-3 | TGCGCCAGCAGCCAACAGGGCCCTGGAAACACCATATATTTT | CASSQQGPGNTIYF
TRBJ2-6 | NA | TRBD1 | TRBV9 | TGTGCCAGCAGCGAGGACAGGGGGACTGGGGCCAACGTCCTGACTTTC | CASSEDRGTGANVLTF
TRBJ2-1 | NA | TRBD1 | TRBV5-1 | TGCGCCAGCAGCATAACGAGGACAGGAAACAATGGGCAGTTCTTC | CASSITRTGNNGQFF
TRBJ2-7 | once | NA | TRBV7-9 | TGTGCCAGCAGCCTCGGGAATCCCCACGAGCAGTACTTC | CASSLGNPHEQYF
TRBJ2-2 | NA | TRBD2 | TRBV27 | TGTGCCAGCAGTCCCCGACTAGCGGCGAACACCGGGGAGCTGTTTTTT | CASSPRLAANTGELFF
TRBJ1-2 | NA | TRBD1 | TRBV28 | TGTGCCAGCAGTCGACAGGGGTATGGCTACACCTTC | CASSRQGYGYTF
TRBJ1-2 | NA | NA | TRBV28 | TGTGCCGCGGGGGCAGAGAACTATGGCTACACCTTC | CAAGAENYGYTF
TRBJ1-1 | NA | NA | TRBV29-1 | TGCAGCGTTGAAAAAGGGACTACCGGAGCTTACACTGAAGCTTTCTTT | CSVEKGTTGAYTEAFF
TRBJ2-3 | once | NA | TRBV7-9 | TGTGCCAGCAGCTTAGAGGGGCAGGTCACAGATACGCAGTATTTT | CASSLEGQVTDTQYF
TRBJ2-7 | NA | TRBD2 | TRBV5-6 | TGTGCCAGCAGCTTGCTAGCGGGGGCTTTTAGCGAGCAGTACTTC | CASSLLAGAFSEQYF
TRBJ1-4 | NA | NA | TRBV28 | TGTGCCAGCAAACAGGTAGATGCATTGGGCACCCTTTTT | CASKQVDALGTLF
TRBJ2-7 | NA | TRBD1 | TRBV9 | TGTGCCAGCAGCAGAGACAGGGGACCCTACGAGCAGTACTTC | CASSRDRGPYEQYF
TRBJ1-2 | NA | TRBD1 | TRBV9 | TGTGCCAGCAGCGTAGAGGGGACAGCAGACTTATATGGCTACACCTTC | CASSVEGTADLYGYTF
TRBJ2-5 | NA | TRBD2 | TRBV5-1 | TGCGCCAGCAGCTTGGAGCGGGGGGGCCAAGAGACCCAGTACTTC | CASSLERGGQETQYF
TRBJ2-3 | NA | TRBD2 | TRBV6-5 | TGTGCCAGCAGTTACGAAAATAGCGGGACAGATACGCAGTATTTT | CASSYENSGTDTQYF
TRBJ1-5 | NA | NA | TRBV18 | TGTGCCAGCTCCTTCCAGAGCAATCAGCCCCAGCATTTT | CASSFQSNQPQHF
TRBJ2-3 | NA | TRBD1 | TRBV5-1 | TGCGCCAGCAGCCCGGGACAGGGGCCAGATACGCAGTATTTT | CASSPGQGPDTQYF
TRBJ2-1 | NA | TRBD1 | TRBV28 | TGTGCCAGCAGTTCAGGGGGCTCATTCTTCTTC | CASSSGGSFFF
TRBJ1-2 | NA | TRBD1 | TRBV5-6 | TGTGCCAGCAGCTTCCGACAGGGTAAAAAACTTTATGGCTACACCTTC | CASSFRQGKKLYGYTF
TRBJ1-2 | NA | TRBD1 | TRBV19 | TGTGCCAGTAGTCCCCTCTCAGGGGGCACTGGGGGCTACACCTTC | CASSPLSGGTGGYTF
TRBJ2-2 | NA | TRBD2 | TRBV2 | TGTGCCAGCAGCGAACCCCTGGGACTAGCGACGGAGCTGTTTTTT | CASSEPLGLATELFF
TRBJ2-7 | NA | NA | TRBV6-5 | TGTGCCAGCATCGAAAAGGGGGAGCAGTACTTC | CASIEKGEQYF
TRBJ1-2 | NA | NA | TRBV5-6 | TGTGCCAGCAGCTACGAGGTCCATGATGGCCAGGGCTACACCTTC | CASSYEVHDGQGYTF
TRBJ1-2 | once | TRBD1 | TRBV19 | TGTGCCAGTAGACCCGGGACAGGGGTGCGTGGCTACACCTTC | CASRPGTGVRGYTF
TRBJ2-3 | NA | NA | TRBV7-9 | TGTGCCAGCAGCAGGGCGGGGGCCAACACAGATACGCAGTATTTT | CASSRAGANTDTQYF